This T cell receptor (beta chain) originates from a study of blood T cell repertoires in COVID-19. Study in general: Samples representing acute and convalescent COVID-19 were sourced from the United States, Italy and Spain. The analysed material was cDNA or gDNA that came from T cells, B-cell-depleted T cells, or PBMCs.

Trimming cost V 3 bases and J 5 bases; bases outside gene matches: 9. The CDR3 contains 16 residues. Germline V CDR1 and CDR2: LGHDT, YNNKEL (reference sequence). Some clones are missing from TCRdb's copy, which holds only in-frame ones; the method was immunoSEQ multiplex PCR. Among 190,000 or so clones listed, 75% to 90% were seen once. The chain links TRBV3-1 (or the pseudogene TRBV3-2) to TRBJ1-1; 10 bases agree with TRBD1. This TCR came from a woman in her 30s who had been exposed to COVID-19. Sequenced input: PBMCs or T cells enriched from blood (not recorded which). In DNA form, the CDR3 reads TGTGCCAGCAGCCAGGGGACAGGGGTGGAGAGGACTGAAGCTTTCTTT. Amino acid sequence: CASSQGTGVERTEAFF.